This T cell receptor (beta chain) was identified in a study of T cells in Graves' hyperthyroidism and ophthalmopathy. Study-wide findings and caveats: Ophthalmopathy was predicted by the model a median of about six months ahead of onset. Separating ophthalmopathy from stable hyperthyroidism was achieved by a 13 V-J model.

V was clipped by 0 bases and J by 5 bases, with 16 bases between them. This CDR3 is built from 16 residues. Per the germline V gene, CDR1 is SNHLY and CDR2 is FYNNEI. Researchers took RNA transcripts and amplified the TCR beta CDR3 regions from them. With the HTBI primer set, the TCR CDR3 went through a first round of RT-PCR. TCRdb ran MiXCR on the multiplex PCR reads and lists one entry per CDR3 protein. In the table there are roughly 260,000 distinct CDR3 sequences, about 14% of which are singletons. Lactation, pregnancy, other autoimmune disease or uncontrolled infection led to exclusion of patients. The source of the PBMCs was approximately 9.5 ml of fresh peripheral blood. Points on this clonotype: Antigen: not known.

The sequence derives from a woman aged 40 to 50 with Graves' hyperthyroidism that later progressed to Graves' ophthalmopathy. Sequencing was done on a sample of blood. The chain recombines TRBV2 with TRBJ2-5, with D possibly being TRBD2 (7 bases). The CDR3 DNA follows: TGTGCCAGCAGTGAAGCATTCGGGGGGCGCCGGGAGACCCAGTACTTC. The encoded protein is CASSEAFGGRRETQYF.